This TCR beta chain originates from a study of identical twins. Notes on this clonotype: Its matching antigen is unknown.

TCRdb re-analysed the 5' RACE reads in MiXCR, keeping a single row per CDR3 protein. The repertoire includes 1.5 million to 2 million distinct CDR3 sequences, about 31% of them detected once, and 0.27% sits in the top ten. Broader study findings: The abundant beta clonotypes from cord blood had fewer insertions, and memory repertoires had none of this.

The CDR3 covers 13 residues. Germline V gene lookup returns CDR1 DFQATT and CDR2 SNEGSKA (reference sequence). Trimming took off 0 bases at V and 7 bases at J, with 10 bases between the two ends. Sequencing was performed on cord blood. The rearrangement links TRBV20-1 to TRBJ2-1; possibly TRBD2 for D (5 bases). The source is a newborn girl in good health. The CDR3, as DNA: TGCAGTGCTAGAGATCCCAGGAGGAATGAGCAGTTCTTC. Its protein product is CSARDPRRNEQFF.